The 29 T cell receptor beta chains given below trace back to one sample, sequenced in a study of T cells in women clearing cervical HPV infection. Assay used: immunoSEQ multiplex PCR; TCRdb lists only in-frame clones, some missing. The table lists tens of thousands of clones, with approximately 1.5% in the top ten. The sample taken for sequencing was blood buffy coat. Receptor source: a woman between 18 and 75 years old with a cervical HPV16 infection that either progressed to CIN3+ or cleared (not recorded which).

Concerning this clone: The CDR3 goes on 3 residues after the read ends, and that part is filled in from the germline J gene. V and J are TRBV19 and TRBJ1-6, with a tentative D call TRBD1 (6 bases). Trimming took off 5 bases at V and 5 bases at J, with 10 bases between the two ends. CDR3 length: 14 residues. Germline V gene sequence: CDR1 LNHDA, CDR2 SQIVND (reference sequence). The CDR3 DNA, read in part, is TGTGCCAGTAGTGATACAGGGAATAATTCACCC. Translation: CASSDTGNNSP. The whole CDR3 sequence is CASSDTGNNSPLHF.

With respect to this clone: The sequence runs out 3 residues before the end of the CDR3; the remainder is reconstructed from the germline J gene. The chain links TRBV19 to TRBJ1-2; D perhaps matches TRBD1 (6 bases). CDR3 length: 15 residues. Germline V gives CDR1 LNHDA, CDR2 SQIVND (reference sequence). CDR3 bases read: TGTGCCAGTAGAAGAGGCGGGGGGGCCTCAGATACC. Amino acids: CASRRGGGASDT. From start to end, the CDR3 is CASRRGGGASDTYTF.

Worth noting for this clone: Read sequence stops 3 residues before the CDR3 end, and the germline J gene provides the missing end. The rearrangement joins TRBV2 to TRBJ1-2, with D possibly TRBD1 on 6 matching bases. The V gene lost 3 bases and the J gene lost 5 bases, with 10 bases spanning the gap. CDR1 and CDR2 from the germline V gene are SNHLY and FYNNEI. CDR3 length: 13 residues. CDR3 DNA, as far as it was read: TGTGCCAGCAGTGAGAAGGGGGGGTATGGC. Protein sequence: CASSEKGGYG. The CDR3 as a whole reads CASSEKGGYGYTF.

With respect to this clone: Mismatch with germline at one junction end may stem from a read error. Within the sample, other DNA sequences also encode this same CDR3. The sequenced CDR3 bases are TGTGCCGGCTTTATGAGGGGCGGTGGAAACACA. Translating it yields CAGFMRGGGNT. The whole CDR3 sequence reads CAGFMRGGGNTIYF. The chain uses TRBV19 and TRBJ1-3; a weak D match, TRBD1 (5 bases). Read coverage stops 3 residues before the CDR3 terminus; the germline J gene supplies the remainder. The CDR3 is 14 residues long. The V gene's germline CDR1 is LNHDA and CDR2 SQIVND (reference sequence).

Worth noting for this clone: The same CDR3 can be traced to other DNA sequences in this sample. CDR3 sequence: CASSLAGTGVGNTIYF. The part of the CDR3 DNA that was read is TGTGCCAGCAGCTTAGCGGGGACAGGGGTCGGAAACACC. The chain joins TRBV7-2 to TRBJ1-3; 10 bases fit TRBD1. The observed sequence ends 3 residues before the CDR3 terminus, with the missing tail filled in from the germline J gene. The CDR3 runs 16 residues. With 0 bases clipped from V and 4 bases from J, the junction kept 3 bases outside the gene matches. Per the germline V gene, CDR1 is SGHTA and CDR2 is FQGNSA.

A note on this clone: At one boundary the junction diverges from the germline segment, which might be a read error. The read comes to an end 3 residues before the CDR3 does, leaving the germline J gene to fill in the end. Other nucleotide sequences in the sample specify the same CDR3. The gene calls are TRBV19 and TRBJ1-3; D is perhaps TRBD1 (6 bases). Per germline, CDR1 LNHDA and CDR2 SQIVND (reference sequence). The CDR3 has 14 residues. The covered CDR3 bases are TGTGCCAGTTTAGGGGGGGTCTCTGGAAACACA. Translating gives CASLGGVSGNT. The whole CDR3 sequence reads CASLGGVSGNTIYF.

Note on this clone: Read coverage stops 3 residues before the CDR3 terminus; the germline J gene supplies the remainder. The chain recombines TRBV6-1 with TRBJ2-7; D unclear. V dropped 2 bases and J dropped 3 bases, with 14 bases sitting between them. Germline V gene lookup returns CDR1 MNHNS and CDR2 SASEGT. CDR3 size: 15 residues. The CDR3 bases that were read are TGTGCCAGCAGTGAATCCCACAGTACGTACTACGAG. This encodes CASSESHSTYYE. The full CDR3 protein reads CASSESHSTYYEQYF.

Concerning this clone itself: The CDR3 end lies 3 residues beyond the end of the read and is filled in from the germline J gene. J is TRBJ2-1 and V is TRBV10-1; 7 nucleotides align to TRBD2. V lost 2 bases and J lost 1; bases outside the gene matches: 5. CDR1 WNHNN and CDR2 SYGVQD come from the germline V gene (reference sequence). The length of the CDR3 is 16 residues. The CDR3 region is CASSEVPGLSYNEQFF. The sequenced CDR3 bases are TGCGCCAGCAGTGAGGTTCCGGGACTATCCTACAATGAG.

On this clone: The read is 3 residues too short to cover the CDR3 end, so that end is filled in from the germline J gene. The genes are TRBV7-3 and TRBJ2-3, with TRBD2 identical over 9 bases. Germline V gene lookup returns CDR1 SGHTA and CDR2 FQGTGA. The CDR3 has 15 residues. Partial CDR3 DNA: TGTGCCAGCAGATCCACCGGGACTAGCAGAGAGACG. It specifies CASRSTGTSRET. The whole CDR3 region reads CASRSTGTSRETQYF.

The CDR3 DNA, read in part, is TGCAGCGTTGAATCGAGCGGGACGAACACCGGGGAG. This codes for CSVESSGTNTGE. The full CDR3 reads CSVESSGTNTGELFF. The chain couples TRBV29-1 to TRBJ2-2; TRBD2 agrees at 7 bases. The observed sequence ends 3 residues before the CDR3 terminus, with the missing tail filled in from the germline J gene. This CDR3 has 15 amino acids. The germline gives CDR1 SQVTM, CDR2 ANQGSEA. The junction had 3 bases not matched to a gene; V was cut back by 2 bases and J by 0 bases.

Of note for this clone: One end of the junction fails to match germline, which may point to a read error. This CDR3 is also generated by other DNA sequences in the sample. Incomplete CDR3 DNA: TGTGCCAGTAGTATAGGACACTCTGGAAACACG. This codes for CASSIGHSGNT. The entire CDR3 sequence reads CASSIGHSGNTIYF. The gene calls are TRBV19 and TRBJ1-3, with no clear D. The read ends 3 residues early relative to the CDR3; the germline J gene fills the gap. This CDR3 region has 14 residues. CDR1 and CDR2 from the germline V gene are LNHDA and SQIVND (reference sequence).

To note about this clone: The read gets to within 3 residues of the CDR3 end, and the germline J gene fills in the rest. The chain recombines TRBV19 with TRBJ1-2; D perhaps matches TRBD1 (6 bases). CDR1 and CDR2 (germline): LNHDA, SQIVND (reference sequence). There are 16 residues in the CDR3. CDR3 DNA, as far as it was read: TGTGCCAGTAGTGCCTCCTTCCGACAGGCAGCCTACGAC. Protein sequence: CASSASFRQAAYD. In full, the CDR3 is CASSASFRQAAYDYTF.

Concerning this clone: The observed sequence ends 3 residues before the CDR3 terminus, with the missing tail filled in from the germline J gene. This sequence joins TRBV7-8 and TRBJ2-7; D not certain. There are 14 residues in the CDR3. Germline loops: CDR1 SGHVS, CDR2 FQNEAQ. V was clipped by 4 bases and J by 2 bases, with 12 bases between them. The CDR3 bases that were read are TGTGCCAGCAGCTCCCGAACTAAAACCTACGAG. Amino acid sequence: CASSSRTKTYE. The whole CDR3 region reads CASSSRTKTYEQYF.

Note on this clone: One junction end disagrees with the germline gene, perhaps due to a read error. Other nucleotide sequences in the sample specify the same CDR3. The CDR3 bases that were read are TGTGCCAGCAGCTTTTCAGGGAATTCTGGAAACACG. Translated, it gives CASSFSGNSGNT. The CDR3, in full, reads CASSFSGNSGNTIYF. The chain couples TRBV7-3 to TRBJ1-3; perhaps TRBD1 as D (5 bases). The DNA ends 3 residues before the CDR3 does, and the rest of the CDR3 is filled in from the germline J gene. Germline CDR1 SGHTA, CDR2 FQGTGA. CDR3 length equals 15 residues.

As for this clone: The read ends 3 residues before the CDR3 terminus; that terminus is restored from the germline J gene. V is TRBV2 and J is TRBJ2-7; no reliable D call. Trimming cost V 3 bases and J 4 bases, with 4 bases left between them. This CDR3 comprises 11 residues. Germline CDR1 SNHLY, CDR2 FYNNEI. The CDR3: CASSDRYEQYF. The CDR3 bases that were read are TGTGCCAGCAGTGATCGGTACGAG. The full variable domain, its missing parts supplied by reference TRBV2 and TRBJ2-7, is EPEVTQTPSHQVTQMGQEVILRCVPISNHLYFYWYRQILGQKVEFLVSFYNNEISEKSEIFDDQFSVERPDGSNFTLKIRSTKLEDSAMYFCASSDRYEQYFGPGTRLTVT.

A word on this clone: From the germline J gene comes the end of the CDR3, since the read stops 3 residues before it. The J gene is TRBJ1-2, the V gene TRBV7-6, with D unclear. Trimming took 2 bases from V and 4 from J, leaving 8 bases between them. There are 13 residues in the CDR3. Germline loops: CDR1 SGHVS, CDR2 FNYEAQ. CDR3 in amino acids: CASSLSEAYGYTF. CDR3 DNA, as far as it was read: TGTGCCAGCAGCTTATCAGAGGCCTATGGC.

As for this clone: The CDR3 goes on 3 residues after the read ends, and that part is filled in from the germline J gene. The chain couples TRBV18 to TRBJ2-3; D is unresolved. This CDR3 region has 14 residues. CDR1 and CDR2 (germline): KGHSH, LQKENI. Deletions cut 3 bases from V and 0 bases from J, with 7 bases between. Incomplete CDR3 DNA: TGTGCCAGCTCACCGGCGGCGAGCACAGATACG. It yields the protein CASSPAASTDT. In full, the CDR3 reads CASSPAASTDTQYF.

In the case of this clone: Read sequence stops 3 residues before the CDR3 end, and the germline J gene provides the missing end. The rearrangement links TRBV18 to TRBJ2-7, with 8 bases aligning to TRBD1. The CDR3 length is 15 residues. The V gene's germline CDR1 is KGHSH and CDR2 LQKENI. V lost 4 bases and J lost 2; bases outside the gene matches: 7. CDR3 DNA (partial): TGTGCCAGCTCACTACAAGACAGGGGCCCCTACGAG. Protein product: CASSLQDRGPYE. From start to end, the CDR3 is CASSLQDRGPYEQYF.

Concerning this clone itself: The DNA ends 3 residues before the CDR3 does, and the rest of the CDR3 is filled in from the germline J gene. V usage is TRBV11-3 and J usage is TRBJ1-2; D perhaps matches TRBD1 (5 bases). The CDR3 runs 13 residues. CDR1 is SGHNT, CDR2 YENEEA, per germline. CDR3 DNA (partial): TGTGCCAGCAGCTTAGTAGGGGAAGAGACC. This translates into CASSLVGEET. The whole CDR3 is CASSLVGEETYTF.

In the case of this clone: The CDR3 is cut off 3 residues early in the read; its end comes from the germline J gene. This sample includes further DNA sequences coding for the same CDR3. The gene calls are TRBV19 and TRBJ1-3; 7 positions agree with TRBD1. With 6 bases clipped from V and 0 bases from J, the junction kept 8 bases outside the gene matches. The V gene's germline CDR1 is LNHDA and CDR2 SQIVND (reference sequence). The CDR3 runs to 16 residues. The sequenced CDR3 bases are TGTGCCAGTAGACTAGGGGGCCGTAGCTCTGGAAACACC. Its translation is CASRLGGRSSGNT. The complete CDR3 sequence is CASRLGGRSSGNTIYF.

Worth noting for this clone: From the germline J gene comes the end of the CDR3, since the read stops 3 residues before it. The chain recombines TRBV2 with TRBJ2-3; D is perhaps TRBD2 (6 bases). V lost 3 bases and J 5 bases, leaving 15 bases between the germline ends. The CDR3 extends over 15 amino acids. Per germline, CDR1 SNHLY and CDR2 FYNNEI. Partial CDR3 DNA: TGTGCCAGCAGTGACGGGACTGCCTCGGTAGATACG. Its translation is CASSDGTASVDT. The CDR3 reads in full as CASSDGTASVDTQYF. Combining the CDR3 with reference TRBV2 and TRBJ2-3 gives the whole variable domain EPEVTQTPSHQVTQMGQEVILRCVPISNHLYFYWYRQILGQKVEFLVSFYNNEISEKSEIFDDQFSVERPDGSNFTLKIRSTKLEDSAMYFCASSDGTASVDTQYFGPGTRLTVL.

A remark on this clone: The CDR3 extends 3 residues past the end of the read, so its final part is completed from the germline J gene. The chain joins TRBV19 to TRBJ1-4; 9 positions agree with TRBD1. The CDR3 spans 19 residues. Germline-derived CDR1 and CDR2 are LNHDA and SQIVND (reference sequence). The trim removed 7 bases at V and 1 base at J, leaving 16 bases unmatched. The covered CDR3 bases are TGTGCCAGTACATCCGGGACAGGGAGAAGTGGAAAAACTAATGAAAAA. Amino acids: CASTSGTGRSGKTNEK. The whole CDR3 sequence reads CASTSGTGRSGKTNEKLFF.

Comments on this clone: The CDR3 end lies 3 residues beyond the end of the read and is filled in from the germline J gene. V gene TRBV19 combines with J gene TRBJ2-2; D call uncertain. The germline CDR1 and CDR2 sequences are LNHDA and SQIVND (reference sequence). The CDR3 is 12 amino acids. V was cut by 7 bases and J by 6 bases, with 9 bases left in between. The CDR3 region is CASTLVPGELFF. The part of the CDR3 DNA that was read is TGTGCCAGTACCCTAGTTCCCGGGGAG.

The CDR3 DNA, read in part, is TGTGCCAGCAGCTTGATAGCGGGAGTCGAGACG. This translates into CASSLIAGVET. The full CDR3 protein reads CASSLIAGVETQYF. The J gene is TRBJ2-3, the V gene TRBV7-7; TRBD2 agrees at 9 bases. Read data end 3 residues before the CDR3 end; the end is taken from the germline J gene. Germline V lookup: CDR1 SSHAT, CDR2 FNYEAQ (reference sequence). The CDR3 is 14 amino acids.

As regards this clone: With the read ending 3 residues before the CDR3 end, the germline J gene is used to fill in that end. The chain carries TRBV6-2 or TRBV6-3 and TRBJ2-3; D remains ambiguous. The CDR3 is made up of 16 amino acids. Looked up from germline, CDR1 is MNHEY and CDR2 is SVGEGT. V lost 6 bases, J lost 0 bases, and 16 bases lay in between. CDR3 region: CASSSPRTSSTDTQYF. Partial CDR3 DNA: TGTGCCAGCAGCTCCCCGCGCACCTCTAGCACAGATACG.

A remark on this clone: The read gets to within 3 residues of the CDR3 end, and the germline J gene fills in the rest. The chain couples TRBV7-2 to TRBJ2-7, with TRBD1 matching over 7 bases. The CDR3 has 13 residues. Per germline, CDR1 SGHTA and CDR2 FQGNSA. Losses at the gene ends were 0 bases for V and 4 bases for J; bases not matched to a gene: 0. CDR3 region: CASSLATGYEQYF. The part of the CDR3 DNA that was read is TGTGCCAGCAGCTTAGCGACAGGGTACGAG.

In the case of this clone: The read stops 3 residues short of the end of the CDR3; the missing end is completed from the germline J gene. The chain employs TRBV18 and TRBJ1-2; 10 bases line up with TRBD1. Germline V gives CDR1 KGHSH, CDR2 LQKENI. The CDR3 covers 14 residues. Trimming at V came to 4 bases and at J to 3 bases, leaving 2 bases not matched to a gene. The CDR3: CASSRTGGDYGYTF. CDR3 bases read: TGTGCCAGCTCACGGACAGGGGGAGACTATGGC.

A remark on this clone: The DNA ends 3 residues before the CDR3 does, and the rest of the CDR3 is filled in from the germline J gene. The rearrangement links TRBV19 to TRBJ2-4; perhaps TRBD1 as D (6 bases). The germline V gene has CDR1 LNHDA and CDR2 SQIVND (reference sequence). This CDR3 is built from 13 residues. The CDR3 bases that were read are TGTGCCAGTAGTTCTCCAGGGGTCCGTGGT. Residues: CASSSPGVRG. The whole CDR3 sequence is CASSSPGVRGQYF.

With respect to this clone: The read falls 3 residues short of the CDR3 end, and the missing part is taken from the germline J gene. V gene TRBV7-6 combines with J gene TRBJ2-5, with no clear D. Looked up from germline, CDR1 is SGHVS and CDR2 is FNYEAQ. The V end lost 2 bases, the J end lost 4 bases, and 8 bases lay between the germline ends. CDR3 length equals 13 residues. The CDR3 loop reads CASSLSPGETQYF. The DNA read from the CDR3 is TGTGCCAGCAGCTTAAGCCCCGGAGAGACC.